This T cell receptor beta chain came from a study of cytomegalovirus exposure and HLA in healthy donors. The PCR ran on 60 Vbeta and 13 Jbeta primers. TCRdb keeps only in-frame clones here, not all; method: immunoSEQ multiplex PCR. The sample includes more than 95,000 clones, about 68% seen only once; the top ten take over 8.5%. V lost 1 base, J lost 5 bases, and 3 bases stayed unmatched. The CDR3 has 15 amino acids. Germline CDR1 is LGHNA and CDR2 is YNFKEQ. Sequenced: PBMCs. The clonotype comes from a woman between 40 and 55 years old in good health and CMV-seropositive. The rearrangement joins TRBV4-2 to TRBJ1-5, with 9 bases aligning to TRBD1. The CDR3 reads CASSQGGQGDQPQHF. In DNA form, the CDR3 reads TGTGCCAGCAGCCAAGGGGGACAGGGAGATCAGCCCCAGCATTTT.